This is a list of T cell receptor beta chains from one sample in a study of cytomegalovirus exposure and HLA in healthy donors. TCRdb's copy holds only in-frame clones and misses some; the assay was immunoSEQ multiplex PCR. The sample lists approximately 170,000 clones; approximately 78% were seen once. Material for sequencing was PBMCs. These receptors were taken from a male donor in good health and CMV-seronegative. Each CDR3 is given with its conserved first and last residue. The order of the fields is J gene, V gene, D gene, clone size, CDR3 protein, CDR3 DNA. D genes are given only for firm matches. The size field is filled for only some rows; it gives once, few, many or a size class.

TRBJ2-1	TRBV29-1	NA	NA	CSVEDQGPSYNEQFF	TGCAGCGTTGAAGATCAGGGTCCGTCCTACAATGAGCAGTTCTTC
TRBJ1-1	TRBV27	TRBD1	NA	CASSLGRTGGASEAFF	TGTGCCAGCAGTTTGGGTCGGACAGGGGGCGCGTCTGAAGCTTTCTTT
TRBJ2-7	TRBV5-1	TRBD1	NA	CASGFQGALGEQYF	TGCGCCAGCGGATTCCAGGGGGCCCTCGGCGAGCAGTACTTC
TRBJ1-2	TRBV7-2	TRBD1	NA	CASSSRQGGNYGYTF	TGTGCCAGCAGCTCGAGACAGGGGGGGAACTATGGCTACACCTTC
TRBJ2-1	TRBV19	TRBD2	few	CASSIVLAGEVGRFF	TGTGCCAGTAGTATAGTTCTAGCGGGAGAAGTCGGGCGGTTCTTC
TRBJ2-3	TRBV6-1	NA	NA	CASSDPDLGRTDTQYF	TGTGCCAGCAGTGACCCGGACTTAGGGCGCACAGATACGCAGTATTTT
TRBJ2-7	TRBV5-6	TRBD2	NA	CASNPSGSSYEQYF	TGTGCCAGCAACCCTAGCGGGAGCTCCTACGAGCAGTACTTC
TRBJ2-2	TRBV19	NA	NA	CAIRRAPNTGELFF	TGTGCCATTCGGCGGGCGCCGAACACCGGGGAGCTGTTTTTT
TRBJ2-2	TRBV5-1	TRBD2	NA	CASSYLAGVNTGELFF	TGCGCCAGCAGCTACCTAGCGGGGGTTAACACCGGGGAGCTGTTTTTT
TRBJ2-5	TRBV11-2	NA	NA	CASSHSQGVTETQYF	TGTGCCAGCAGCCATTCACAGGGCGTGACGGAGACCCAGTACTTC
TRBJ1-1	TRBV7-2	TRBD1	NA	CASSSDRGSLPAFF	TGTGCCAGCAGCTCAGACAGGGGTTCACTCCCAGCTTTCTTT